A selection of T cell receptor beta chains follows, all from one sample in a study of shared clonotypes between healthy human individuals. Assay: immunoSEQ multiplex PCR; the TCRdb copy retains only in-frame clones and omits some. The sample has over a million clones; approximately 80% are singletons. The sequenced material came from memory CD4+ T cells from PBMCs. The receptors were gathered from a man between 18 and 29 years old in good health. Some clones in this sample may be carry-over from other donors' samples. CDR3s include the opening cysteine and the closing phenylalanine or tryptophan. A D gene is named only where the DNA matches it firmly. The listing skips clone size in some rows; elsewhere it reads once, few, many or a size class.

CDR3: CASSRRVGTGGGAGYTF
DNA: TGTGCCAGCAGTCGGAGGGTCGGGACAGGGGGCGGGGCTGGCTACACCTTC
size: -
J: TRBJ1-2
V: TRBV7-2
D: TRBD1

CDR3: CASRLAQVREQYF
DNA: TGTGCCAGCAGACTAGCGCAAGTTCGCGAGCAGTACTTC
size: -
J: TRBJ2-7
V: TRBV28
D: TRBD2

CDR3: CASSPNKSTNEKLFF
DNA: TGTGCCAGTAGTCCGAACAAGTCAACTAATGAAAAACTGTTTTTT
size: -
J: TRBJ1-4
V: TRBV19
D: -

CDR3: CATIRPDSNQPQHF
DNA: TGTGCCACCATAAGACCTGATAGCAATCAGCCCCAGCATTTT
size: -
J: TRBJ1-5
V: TRBV6-1
D: -

CDR3: CASSLWGARVEQYF
DNA: TGTGCCAGCAGCTTATGGGGGGCGAGGGTCGAGCAGTACTTC
size: -
J: TRBJ2-7
V: TRBV7-9
D: -

CDR3: CASSLGGQGRGYTF
DNA: TGTGCCAGCAGCTTAGGGGGACAGGGACGGGGCTACACCTTC
size: -
J: TRBJ1-2
V: TRBV7-2
D: TRBD1

CDR3: CASRGTGLQPQHF
DNA: TGTGCCAGCAGAGGGACAGGGCTTCAGCCCCAGCATTTT
size: -
J: TRBJ1-5
V: TRBV2
D: TRBD1

CDR3: CASSPGLAGVTDTQYF
DNA: TGTGCCAGCAGCCCGGGACTAGCGGGGGTCACAGATACGCAGTATTTT
size: -
J: TRBJ2-3
V: TRBV11-3
D: TRBD2

CDR3: CASSLLGGSPYNEQFF
DNA: TGTGCCAGCAGTTTGTTGGGTGGTAGCCCCTACAATGAGCAGTTCTTC
size: -
J: TRBJ2-1
V: TRBV28
D: -

CDR3: CASSEANRGGKNIQYF
DNA: TGTGCCAGCAGTGAAGCGAACCGAGGCGGCAAAAACATTCAGTACTTC
size: -
J: TRBJ2-4
V: TRBV6-1
D: -

CDR3: CASSLELAGDNEQFF
DNA: TGCGCCAGCAGCTTGGAACTAGCGGGAGACAATGAGCAGTTCTTC
size: -
J: TRBJ2-1
V: TRBV5-1
D: TRBD2

CDR3: CASKSPNEQFF
DNA: TGTGCCAGCAAATCCCCCAATGAGCAGTTCTTC
size: few
J: TRBJ2-1
V: TRBV27
D: -

CDR3: CASSVMGGPGDTQYF
DNA: TGTGCCAGCAGCGTCATGGGAGGGCCGGGAGATACGCAGTATTTT
size: -
J: TRBJ2-3
V: TRBV9
D: TRBD2

CDR3: CASSRPTSGNDEQFF
DNA: TGTGCCAGCAGTCGACCGACTAGCGGGAATGATGAGCAGTTCTTC
size: -
J: TRBJ2-1
V: TRBV2
D: TRBD2

CDR3: CSVDGSGGDEQYF
DNA: TGCAGCGTTGATGGGTCAGGGGGCGACGAGCAGTACTTC
size: -
J: TRBJ2-7
V: TRBV29-1
D: TRBD1

CDR3: CASGERGPAYQPQHF
DNA: TGTGCCAGCGGCGAAAGGGGACCGGCTTATCAGCCCCAGCATTTT
size: -
J: TRBJ1-5
V: TRBV6-6
D: -

CDR3: CAWSAPNQPQHF
DNA: TGTGCCTGGAGTGCCCCCAATCAGCCCCAGCATTTT
size: few
J: TRBJ1-5
V: TRBV30
D: -

CDR3: CASRLPAGELFF
DNA: TGTGCCAGCAGATTACCAGCCGGGGAGCTGTTTTTT
size: -
J: TRBJ2-2
V: TRBV6-5
D: -

CDR3: CASGVTGVGTEAFF
DNA: TGCGCCAGCGGGGTCACAGGGGTGGGCACTGAAGCTTTCTTT
size: -
J: TRBJ1-1
V: TRBV5-1
D: TRBD1

CDR3: CASSPPGDRGTQYF
DNA: TGTGCCAGCAGCCCACCGGGGGACAGGGGAACGCAGTATTTT
size: -
J: TRBJ2-3
V: TRBV5-4
D: TRBD1

CDR3: CASSSTPGELFF
DNA: TGTGCCAGCAGCTCGACACCCGGGGAGCTGTTTTTT
size: -
J: TRBJ2-2
V: TRBV7-6
D: -

CDR3: CAWSGTVNEQFF
DNA: TGTGCCTGGAGCGGGACTGTTAATGAGCAGTTCTTC
size: -
J: TRBJ2-1
V: TRBV30
D: -

CDR3: CASGSGNLNEQFF
DNA: TGTGCCAGCGGCAGCGGGAACCTCAATGAGCAGTTCTTC
size: few
J: TRBJ2-1
V: TRBV7-2
D: TRBD2

CDR3: CASSEFGWNTEAFF
DNA: TGTGCCAGCAGTGAATTCGGGTGGAACACTGAAGCTTTCTTT
size: -
J: TRBJ1-1
V: TRBV6-1
D: -

CDR3: CASRWSKNQPQHF
DNA: TGTGCCAGCAGGTGGAGTAAGAATCAGCCCCAGCATTTT
size: -
J: TRBJ1-5
V: TRBV28
D: -

CDR3: CASSLVGYNEQFF
DNA: TGCGCCAGCAGCTTGGTAGGGTATAATGAGCAGTTCTTC
size: -
J: TRBJ2-1
V: TRBV5-1
D: -

CDR3: CASSFTRLAGGYEQYF
DNA: TGTGCCAGCAGCTTCACCCGACTAGCGGGAGGGTACGAGCAGTACTTC
size: -
J: TRBJ2-7
V: TRBV11-2
D: TRBD2

CDR3: CASSAEIGHYNEQFF
DNA: TGTGCCAGCAGCGCAGAGATCGGACACTACAATGAGCAGTTCTTC
size: -
J: TRBJ2-1
V: TRBV9
D: -

CDR3: CASSADRNGYTF
DNA: TGCGCCAGCAGCGCAGACAGGAATGGCTACACCTTC
size: -
J: TRBJ1-2
V: TRBV5-1
D: -

CDR3: CASSFGHSNEKLFF
DNA: TGCGCCAGCAGCTTCGGACACAGTAATGAAAAACTGTTTTTT
size: few
J: TRBJ1-4
V: TRBV5-1
D: -

CDR3: CASSGLAGGPRDTGELFF
DNA: TGCGCCAGCAGCGGGCTAGCGGGAGGCCCCCGCGACACCGGGGAGCTGTTTTTT
size: -
J: TRBJ2-2
V: TRBV5-1
D: TRBD2

CDR3: CASSPRDYNEQFF
DNA: TGTGCCAGCTCACCACGAGATTACAATGAGCAGTTCTTC
size: -
J: TRBJ2-1
V: TRBV18
D: -

CDR3: CASSARAIAVTIYF
DNA: TGTGCCAGCAGCGCCCGGGCCATCGCCGTCACCATATATTTT
size: -
J: TRBJ1-3
V: TRBV6-1
D: -

CDR3: CATGRSSGAPEQYF
DNA: TGTGCCACCGGGCGTAGTAGCGGGGCACCTGAGCAGTACTTC
size: -
J: TRBJ2-7
V: TRBV6-6
D: TRBD2

CDR3: CASSESGAQPQHF
DNA: TGTGCCAGCAGTGAATCAGGGGCTCAGCCCCAGCATTTT
size: -
J: TRBJ1-5
V: TRBV2
D: -

CDR3: CATSPDPTSGRTQYF
DNA: TGTGCCACCAGCCCAGACCCCACTAGCGGGAGGACCCAGTACTTC
size: -
J: TRBJ2-5
V: TRBV15
D: TRBD2

CDR3: CASSLLGAGSYEQYF
DNA: TGTGCCAGCAGTCTTCTGGGGGCAGGAAGCTACGAGCAGTACTTC
size: once
J: TRBJ2-7
V: TRBV27
D: -

CDR3: CASSYSLPSGANVLTF
DNA: TGTGCCAGCAGTTACTCGCTACCCTCTGGGGCCAACGTCCTGACTTTC
size: once
J: TRBJ2-6
V: TRBV6-5
D: -

CDR3: CASSGGRTPGEQFF
DNA: TGTGCCAGCAGCGGAGGACGGACCCCTGGTGAGCAGTTCTTC
size: -
J: TRBJ2-1
V: TRBV7-3
D: -

CDR3: CASSRQGLLSYEQYF
DNA: TGTGCCAGTAGTAGGCAGGGCCTACTCTCCTACGAGCAGTACTTC
size: -
J: TRBJ2-7
V: TRBV19
D: -

CDR3: CASQRTSGSGELFF
DNA: TGCGCCAGCCAGAGGACTAGCGGGAGCGGGGAGCTGTTTTTT
size: -
J: TRBJ2-2
V: TRBV5-1
D: TRBD2

CDR3: CASSGQQGLHTDTQYF
DNA: TGTGCCAGCAGTGGACAACAAGGACTCCACACAGATACGCAGTATTTT
size: -
J: TRBJ2-3
V: TRBV2
D: -

CDR3: CASSEPTGSETQYF
DNA: TGTGCCAGCAGTGAACCGACAGGGTCAGAGACCCAGTACTTC
size: once
J: TRBJ2-5
V: TRBV25-1
D: TRBD1

CDR3: CASSRRGTGELFF
DNA: TGTGCCAGCAGTCGGAGGGGCACCGGGGAGCTGTTTTTT
size: -
J: TRBJ2-2
V: TRBV27
D: -

CDR3: CASSKDGRGEPEFCEQFF
DNA: TGTGCCAGCAGCAAGGACGGTCGAGGGGAGCCCGAGTTTTGTGAGCAGTTCTTC
size: -
J: TRBJ2-1
V: TRBV21-1
D: -

CDR3: CASSHPPGEQFF
DNA: TGTGCCAGCAGTCACCCCCCAGGGGAGCAGTTCTTC
size: -
J: TRBJ2-1
V: TRBV28
D: -

CDR3: CASHFDTEAFF
DNA: TGCGCCAGCCATTTTGACACTGAAGCTTTCTTT
size: -
J: TRBJ1-1
V: TRBV10-2
D: -

CDR3: CASSPRTGSSYEQYF
DNA: TGTGCCAGCAGTCCGCGGACAGGGAGCTCCTACGAGCAGTACTTC
size: -
J: TRBJ2-7
V: TRBV6-7
D: TRBD1

CDR3: CASSEAPGLNEKLFF
DNA: TGTGCCAGCAGCGAAGCGCCAGGGTTGAATGAAAAACTGTTTTTT
size: -
J: TRBJ1-4
V: TRBV5-4
D: -

CDR3: CASSSRTSGSIAYEQYF
DNA: TGCGCCAGCAGCTCCCGTACAAGCGGGAGTATCGCCTACGAGCAGTACTTC
size: -
J: TRBJ2-7
V: TRBV5-1
D: TRBD2

CDR3: CASSDSTGGSGANVLTF
DNA: TGTGCCAGCAGTGATTCCACAGGGGGCTCTGGGGCCAACGTCCTGACTTTC
size: once
J: TRBJ2-6
V: TRBV2
D: TRBD1